This entry lists 24 T cell receptor beta chains sequenced from one sample in a study of T cell responses to AZD1222 COVID-19 vaccine. The method was immunoSEQ multiplex PCR; TCRdb's version includes in-frame clones alone and lacks a portion of them. The sample gives around 110,000 clones, 85% to 95% of which show up once; 1.6% is in the top ten. Material: peripheral blood, obtained 28 days after the second AZD1222 dose. These receptors all come from an adult who received the AZD1222 COVID-19 vaccine.

V gene TRBV28 combines with J gene TRBJ1-2; possible D gene TRBD1, 6 bases. Germline CDR1 MDHEN, CDR2 SYDVKM. V was cut by 6 bases and J by 2 bases, with 16 bases left in between. CDR3 length: 15 amino acids. CDR3 sequence (DNA): TGTGCCAGCAGGGCGGGACAACGAGTGAACTATGGCTACACCTTC. It specifies CASRAGQRVNYGYTF.

The chain joins TRBV28 to TRBJ2-4; perhaps TRBD2 as D (5 bases). The CDR3 runs to 14 residues. Germline V lookup: CDR1 MDHEN, CDR2 SYDVKM. Trimming took off 8 bases at V and 1 base at J, with 12 bases between the two ends. The CDR3 nucleotides read TGTGCCAGCGGCAGGAGGAGGGCCAAAAACATTCAGTACTTC. Residues: CASGRRRAKNIQYF.

V gene TRBV4-2 combines with J gene TRBJ2-3, with 14 bases identical to TRBD2. Germline CDR1 and CDR2: LGHNA and YNFKEQ. The junction had 6 bases not matched to a gene; V was cut back by 1 base and J by 6 bases. The CDR3 consists of 17 residues. CDR3 amino acids: CASSQGLAGGAVDTQYF. The DNA for the CDR3 is TGTGCCAGCAGCCAAGGACTAGCGGGAGGGGCAGTGGATACGCAGTATTTT.

In nucleotides, the CDR3 is TGTGCCAGCAGCTCACTAGCGGGCCACAATGAGCAGTTCTTC. It codes for CASSSLAGHNEQFF. This sequence joins TRBV11-2 and TRBJ2-1, with TRBD2 identical over 9 bases. V gave up 4 bases and J gave up 5 bases; unmatched junction bases: 3. Germline V gene sequence: CDR1 SGHAT, CDR2 FQNNGV. This CDR3 is 14 amino acids long.

The rearrangement joins TRBV10-3 to TRBJ1-3; a possible D gene is TRBD1 (5 bases). The CDR3 is 14 residues long. V was clipped by 6 bases and J by 0 bases, with 9 bases between them. Germline V lookup: CDR1 ENHRY, CDR2 SYGVKD. The CDR3 region has the DNA TGTGCCATCAGGGGACGGAACTCTGGAAACACCATATATTTT. It translates to CAIRGRNSGNTIYF.

The chain joins TRBV27 to TRBJ2-1, with 8 positions matching TRBD2. The length of the CDR3 is 14 residues. J was trimmed by 6 bases and V by 0 bases; bases with no gene match: 1. The germline CDR1 and CDR2 sequences are MNHEY and SMNVEV (reference sequence). CDR3 in DNA: TGTGCCAGCAGTTTATCAGGGACTAGCAATGAGCAGTTCTTC. It is translated as CASSLSGTSNEQFF.

The chain is built from TRBV4-2 and TRBJ2-1; D is undetermined. Trimming removed 1 base at V and 3 bases at J, with 10 bases between. The germline V gene has CDR1 LGHNA and CDR2 YNFKEQ. The CDR3 is made up of 15 amino acids. The CDR3 coding sequence is TGTGCCAGCAGCCAAGGAAGCACGAACTACAATGAGCAGTTCTTC. Translating gives CASSQGSTNYNEQFF.

As concerns this clone: Different DNA sequences within this sample yield the same CDR3. V and J are TRBV6-5 and TRBJ1-2; tentatively, D is TRBD1 (6 bases). Deletions cut 6 bases from V and 7 bases from J, with 18 bases between. CDR1 is MNHEY and CDR2 is SVGAGI in the germline V gene. CDR3 size: 14 residues. The CDR3 region is CASRPPGGGGGYTF. For the CDR3, the DNA is TGTGCCAGCAGGCCACCGGGGGGCGGGGGTGGCTACACCTTC.

The chain employs TRBV7-2 and TRBJ2-5, with D perhaps matching TRBD2 (6 bases). Between the trimmed V and J ends, which lost 6 bases and 5 bases, there was a span of 19 bases. The CDR3 loop spans 15 amino acids. Germline loops: CDR1 SGHTA, CDR2 FQGNSA. The CDR3 nucleotides are TGTGCCAGCAGTTTGATGGGGGGACTTAAGGAGACCCAGTACTTC. It codes for CASSLMGGLKETQYF. Looking up the rest from reference TRBV7-2 and TRBJ2-5 gives the full variable domain: GAGVSQSPSNKVTEKGKDVELRCDPISGHTALYWYRQSLGQGLEFLIYFQGNSAPDKSGLPSDRFSAERTGGSVSTLTIQRTQQEDSAVYLCASSLMGGLKETQYFGPGTRLLVL.

This sequence joins TRBV30 and TRBJ1-2; D is perhaps TRBD1 (5 bases). The CDR3 runs to 13 residues. The V gene lost 3 bases and the J gene lost 4 bases, with 12 bases spanning the gap. CDR1 and CDR2 from the germline V gene are GTSNPN and SVGIG (reference sequence). The CDR3 coding sequence is TGTGCCTGGAGGAGGGGAGGTTTCTATGGCTACACCTTC. Encoded protein: CAWRRGGFYGYTF.

This chain links TRBV5-1 with TRBJ2-3; D is perhaps TRBD1 or TRBD2 (6 bases each). The CDR3 consists of 18 residues. CDR1 is SGHRS and CDR2 is YFSETQ in the germline V gene. Trimming removed 2 bases at V and 3 bases at J, with 22 bases between. The CDR3, as DNA: TGCGCCAGCAGCTTTTTAGGGTCGGGGGCTTCTGAGACAGATACGCAGTATTTT. Residues: CASSFLGSGASETDTQYF.

This clone was counted a single time. V and J are TRBV30 and TRBJ2-7, with D unclear. The V end lost 1 base, the J end lost 2 bases, and 3 bases lay between the germline ends. The CDR3 is 11 residues long. The germline V gene has CDR1 GTSNPN and CDR2 SVGIG (reference sequence). The CDR3: CAWSGTYEQYF. For the CDR3, the DNA is TGTGCCTGGAGTGGGACCTACGAGCAGTACTTC.

CDR3 protein: CASNLGQGNYGYTF. As DNA, the CDR3 is TGTGCCAGCAACCTAGGACAGGGCAACTATGGCTACACCTTC. This chain joins TRBV6-6 and TRBJ1-2; 8 nucleotides line up with TRBD1. Germline CDR1 and CDR2: MNHNY and SVGAGI (reference sequence). The junction had 6 bases not matched to a gene; V was cut back by 7 bases and J by 2 bases. The CDR3 is 14 residues long.

The chain couples TRBV6-5 to TRBJ1-1, with 9 positions matching TRBD1. Germline assignment: CDR1 MNHEY and CDR2 SVGAGI. J was trimmed by 3 bases and V by 8 bases; bases with no gene match: 10. CDR3 length equals 15 residues. The CDR3 here is CASVHRGLGYTEAFF. Here the CDR3 DNA reads TGTGCCAGCGTTCACAGGGGGCTCGGGTACACTGAAGCTTTCTTT.

The chain couples TRBV30 to TRBJ1-1, with TRBD1 identical over 7 bases. The CDR3 runs 14 residues. Germline V gives CDR1 GTSNPN, CDR2 SVGIG (reference sequence). The V gene end was trimmed by 2 bases and the J gene end by 7 bases; junction bases not matched to a gene: 10. CDR3 nucleotide sequence: TGTGCCTGGAGTAGGCCAGCTCAGGGGGGTGAAGCTTTCTTT. Its translation is CAWSRPAQGGEAFF.

The rearrangement joins TRBV29-1 to TRBJ1-1; the D gene is possibly TRBD1 (5 bases). The ends were cut back, 4 bases at V and 3 bases at J, with 9 bases in the middle. The CDR3 is 12 amino acids. The germline CDR1 and CDR2 sequences are SQVTM and ANQGSEA. The CDR3 DNA reads TGCAGCGTTGCGGACACTTACACTGAAGCTTTCTTT. It encodes CSVADTYTEAFF.

This rearrangement joins TRBV6-5 to TRBJ1-1, with TRBD1 as a possible D gene (5 bases). The CDR3 spans 14 residues. Germline V gene lookup returns CDR1 MNHEY and CDR2 SVGAGI. With 6 bases removed from V and 8 bases from J, the gap between germline ends came to 19 bases. The DNA of the CDR3 is TGTGCCAGCAGGCCCAGGTGGGGCGATAGGGAAGCTTTCTTT. Translation: CASRPRWGDREAFF.

The rearrangement uses TRBV20-1 and TRBJ1-1, with 7 nucleotides matching TRBD1. CDR1 DFQATT and CDR2 SNEGSKA come from the germline V gene (reference sequence). V was clipped by 3 bases and J by 0 bases; unmatched bases: 4. CDR3 length equals 14 residues. CDR3 DNA: TGCAGTGCTAGTAGGGGGCCCATGAACACTGAAGCTTTCTTT. It encodes CSASRGPMNTEAFF.

This sequence joins TRBV5-4 and TRBJ2-3; D might be TRBD1 (8 bases). Germline CDR1 and CDR2: SGHNT and YYREEE (reference sequence). The CDR3 has 15 amino acids. The germline V and J ends were trimmed by 3 bases and 9 bases, with 20 bases remaining between them. The CDR3 spells CASSSGQGGTSTQYF. In DNA form, the CDR3 reads TGTGCCAGCAGCTCCGGACAGGGAGGGACTTCGACGCAGTATTTT.

The chain employs TRBV4-1 and TRBJ2-2; D tentatively reads TRBD1 or TRBD2 (5 bases each). Germline V gene data show CDR1 as MGHRA and CDR2 as YSYEKL. With 2 bases removed from V and 6 bases from J, the gap between germline ends came to 22 bases. This CDR3 is built from 18 residues. The CDR3: CASSQIEVRWWGPGELFF. CDR3 DNA: TGCGCCAGCAGCCAAATCGAAGTAAGGTGGTGGGGACCCGGGGAGCTGTTTTTT.

On this clone: It is unclear where the CDR3 begins or ends on the DNA, so no DNA is shown, and the CDR3 is as TCRdb lists it. The CDR3 loop reads CASTGRVAGVRFGELFF. V gene TRBV25-1 combines with J gene TRBJ2-2; the tabulated D call, TRBD2, remains unverified against the DNA. The CDR3 is 17 residues long, counting both termini. Germline V gene sequence: CDR1 MGHDK, CDR2 SYGVNS.

The V call is TRBV6-5, the J call TRBJ2-1; 9 positions agree with TRBD1. Germline CDR1 and CDR2: MNHEY and SVGAGI. This CDR3 is 14 amino acids long. The junction had 5 bases not matched to a gene; V was cut back by 6 bases and J by 5 bases. The CDR3 is CASRSDRGDNEQFF. The CDR3 DNA sequence: TGTGCCAGCAGATCAGACAGGGGGGACAATGAGCAGTTCTTC.

The chain carries TRBV29-1 and TRBJ2-5, with a possible D match to TRBD1 (6 bases). The CDR3 consists of 13 residues. Germline CDR1 SQVTM, CDR2 ANQGSEA. CDR3 nucleotide sequence: TGCAGTTCACAGGGTTGGGTCCAAGAGACCCAGTACTTC. Its translation: CSSQGWVQETQYF.

This chain links TRBV5-1 with TRBJ2-6, with TRBD2 as a possible D gene (6 bases). V was trimmed by 6 bases and J by 0 bases, leaving 10 bases between them. The CDR3 sequence is 15 residues long. CDR1 SGHRS and CDR2 YFSETQ come from the germline V gene. This CDR3 is CASTPGGSGANVLTF. CDR3 coding DNA: TGCGCCAGCACTCCCGGGGGCTCTGGGGCCAACGTCCTGACTTTC.